The clone carrying this T cell receptor (beta chain) was counted at least ten times. The antigen remains undetermined. Study observations and caveats: Tumor Tregs overlapped most with tumor, then blood, naive CD4+ cells. The TCR gene usage of tumor memory CD4+ T cells clustered together with blood and lymph node memory CD4+ cells and with lymph node naive CD4+ cells. Whole repertoires were not studied in the larger cohort, only one V-J beta rearrangement.

The CDR3 totals 11 residues. Per germline, CDR1 MNHEY and CDR2 SVGEGT. The V and J ends lost 7 bases and 11 bases respectively, with 12 bases between them. Constant-region reverse primers amplified full-length variable regions, followed by semi-nested Nested Universal Primer A PCR. In TCRdb, the 5' RACE reads were re-called with MiXCR into one record per CDR3 protein. The repertoire holds tens of thousands of distinct CDR3 sequences, about 26% seen once, with roughly 2.1% in the top ten. The sorted Tregs were CD4+CD25+CD127-/low cells. This chain links TRBV6-2 or TRBV6-3 with TRBJ2-1; weak D call: TRBD1 (6 bases). The sample consisted of tumor-infiltrating Tregs sorted from the breast tumor. This TCR was recovered from a female donor with breast cancer. CDR3 region: CASKTGTKQFF. As DNA, the CDR3 is TGTGCCAGCAAAACAGGGACAAAGCAGTTCTTC.